This T cell receptor (beta chain) was retrieved from a study of T and B cells in COVID-19 patients. Study details: At median age about 37 years, recovered patients were younger than active-infection patients at about 63.

Whole-study findings and limits: Patients with COVID-19 reportedly showed strongly skewed T cell receptor beta variable and joining gene usage.

Concerning this clonotype itself: Its antigen is not identified.

The CDR3 has 13 amino acids. V lost 6 bases, J lost 5 bases, and 6 bases stayed unmatched. From blood, about 250-500 ng of genomic DNA served as TRB template. Multiplex PCR with BIOMED2 TRB-A/B primer pools amplified TRB rearrangements. From the multiplex PCR reads, TCRdb called clonotypes with MiXCR, one entry per CDR3 protein. Of around 11,000 distinct CDR3 sequences listed, about 30% were seen once; the top ten hold roughly an eighth. Sequencing used blood. The chain joins TRBV12-3 or TRBV12-4 to TRBJ1-1, with 7 nucleotides matching TRBD1. This sequence originates from a human donor with active COVID-19. The CDR3 DNA reads TGTGCCAGCAGACCCACAGGGGTAACTGAAGCTTTCTTT. This gives the protein CASRPTGVTEAFF.